Shown below are 9 T cell receptor beta chains from a single sample sequenced in a study of T cells expressing NK-cell markers (dated by TCRdb to about 2020). Receptors were amplified or captured by 5' RACE. The sequencer was an Illumina HiSeq 2000. TCRdb reprocessed the public reads and reports one entry per CDR3 protein sequence, without DNA. This sample's table carries 160,000 or so distinct CDR3 sequences. Approximately 18% of the sample goes to the ten largest clones. Sequenced: blood T cells: a sorted CD56 or NKG2C T cell subset, CD4+ or CD8+ T cells, or bulk PBMC T cells (not recorded which). The receptors stem from a woman aged 18 to 75 in good health.

The CDR3 loop reads CASSSDPSSYNEQFF. This chain joins TRBV9 and TRBJ2-1. The CDR3 loop spans 15 amino acids. Germline CDR1 reads SGDLS; CDR2 reads YYNGEE. Using reference TRBV9 and TRBJ2-1 for the parts outside the CDR3, the full variable domain is DSGVTQTPKHLITATGQRVTLRCSPRSGDLSVYWYQQSLDQGLQFLIQYYNGEERAKGNILERFSAQQFPDLHSELNLSSLELGDSALYFCASSSDPSSYNEQFFGPGTRLTVL.

V gene TRBV20-1 combines with J gene TRBJ1-6; TCRdb gives TRBD1 as the D gene, but with no DNA this cannot be confirmed. The CDR3 contains 15 residues. In germline, CDR1 is DFQATT, CDR2 SNEGSKA (reference sequence). The CDR3 spells CSARVAGSIYSPLHF.

The rearrangement links TRBV5-6 to TRBJ2-2; with no DNA, the TCRdb D assignment of TRBD1 cannot be verified. CDR1 is SGHDT and CDR2 is YYEEEE in the germline V gene. The CDR3 totals 15 residues. CDR3 amino acids: CASSRQGIDTGELFF. Filled out from reference TRBV5-6 and TRBJ2-2, the complete variable domain reads DAGVTQSPTHLIKTRGQQVTLRCSPKSGHDTVSWYQQALGQGPQFIFQYYEEEERQRGNFPDRFSGHQFPNYSSELNVNALLLGDSALYLCASSRQGIDTGELFFGEGSRLTVL.

The chain's CDR3 is CASRAGGADTQYF. The chain recombines TRBV7-2 with TRBJ2-3. This CDR3 has 13 amino acids. CDR1 and CDR2 (germline): SGHTA, FQGNSA.

This sequence joins TRBV5-1 and TRBJ2-3; TCRdb picks TRBD2, but there is no DNA to check that call. Germline CDR1 and CDR2: SGHRS and YFSETQ. The CDR3 extends over 16 amino acids. The chain's CDR3 is CASSLWTSGGARTQYF.

The chain has TRBV6-1 and TRBJ2-7. The germline gives CDR1 MNHNS, CDR2 SASEGT. The CDR3 covers 14 residues. CDR3 protein: CASTRAGMMNEQYF.

The V and J genes are TRBV13 and TRBJ1-1; the TRBD1 assignment by TCRdb is unverifiable without DNA. There are 15 residues in the CDR3. Germline values: CDR1 PRHDT, CDR2 FYEKMQ (reference sequence). This chain's CDR3 is CASSPSQGAYTEAFF.

This chain links TRBV6-1 with TRBJ1-6. The CDR3 length is 14 residues. The germline V gene has CDR1 MNHNS and CDR2 SASEGT. Here the CDR3 reads CASTVFEYNSPLHF.

The chain couples TRBV12-3 or TRBV12-4 to TRBJ1-6. The length of the CDR3 is 12 residues. The CDR3 region is CASSQSPSPLHF.